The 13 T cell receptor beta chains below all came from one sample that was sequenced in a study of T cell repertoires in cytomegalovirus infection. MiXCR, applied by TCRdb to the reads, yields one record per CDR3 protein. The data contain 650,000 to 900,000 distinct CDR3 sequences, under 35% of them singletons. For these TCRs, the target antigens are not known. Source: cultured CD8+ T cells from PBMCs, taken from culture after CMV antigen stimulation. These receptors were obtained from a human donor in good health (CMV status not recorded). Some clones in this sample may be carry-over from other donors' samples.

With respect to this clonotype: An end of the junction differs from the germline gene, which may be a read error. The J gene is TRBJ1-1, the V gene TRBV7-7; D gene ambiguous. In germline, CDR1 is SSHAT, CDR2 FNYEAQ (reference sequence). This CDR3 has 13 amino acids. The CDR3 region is CASSLLYGTEAFF. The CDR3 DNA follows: TGTGCTAGCAGCTTATTATACGGAACTGAAGCTTTCTTT.

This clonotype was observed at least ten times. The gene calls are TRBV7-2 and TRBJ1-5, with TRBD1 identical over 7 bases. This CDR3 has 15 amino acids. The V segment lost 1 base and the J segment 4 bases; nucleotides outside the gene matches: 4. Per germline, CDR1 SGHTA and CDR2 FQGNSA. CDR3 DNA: TGTGCCAGCAGCTTAGACGGGACAGCAAATCAGCCCCAGCATTTT. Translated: CASSLDGTANQPQHF.

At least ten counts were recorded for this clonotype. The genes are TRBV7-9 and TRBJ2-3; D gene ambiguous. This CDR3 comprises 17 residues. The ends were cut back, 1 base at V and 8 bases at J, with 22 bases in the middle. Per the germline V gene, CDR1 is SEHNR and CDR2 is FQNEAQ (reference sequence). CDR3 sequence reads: CASSLEAPRTLLGTQYF. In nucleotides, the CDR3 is TGTGCCAGCAGCTTAGAGGCGCCTCGTACCTTATTGGGTACGCAGTATTTT. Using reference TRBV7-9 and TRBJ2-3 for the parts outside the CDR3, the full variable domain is DTGVSQNPRHKITKRGQNVTFRCDPISEHNRLYWYRQTLGQGPEFLTYFQNEAQLEKSRLLSDRFSAERPKGSFSTLEIQRTEQGDSAMYLCASSLEAPRTLLGTQYFGPGTRLTVL.

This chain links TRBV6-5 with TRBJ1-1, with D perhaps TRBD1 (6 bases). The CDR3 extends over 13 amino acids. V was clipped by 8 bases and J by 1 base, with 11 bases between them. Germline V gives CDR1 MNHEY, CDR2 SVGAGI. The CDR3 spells CASRRGGNTEAFF. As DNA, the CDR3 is TGTGCCAGCCGAAGGGGGGGGAACACTGAAGCTTTCTTT.

The CDR3: CASSPPGTVNQPQHF. CDR3 coding DNA: TGTGCCAGCAGCCCCCCTGGGACAGTTAATCAGCCCCAGCATTTT. This chain joins TRBV27 and TRBJ1-5; 7 nucleotides line up with TRBD1. The V gene's germline CDR1 is MNHEY and CDR2 SMNVEV (reference sequence). There are 15 residues in the CDR3. Losses at the gene ends were 6 bases for V and 4 bases for J; bases not matched to a gene: 9.

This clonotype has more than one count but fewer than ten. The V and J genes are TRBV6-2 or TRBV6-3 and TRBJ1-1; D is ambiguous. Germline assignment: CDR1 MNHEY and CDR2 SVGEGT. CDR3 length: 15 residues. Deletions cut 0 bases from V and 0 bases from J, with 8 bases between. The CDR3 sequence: CASSYSRSVNTEAFF. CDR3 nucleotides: TGTGCCAGCAGTTACTCGAGATCAGTGAACACTGAAGCTTTCTTT.

DNA for the CDR3: TGTGCCAGCAGCTCCCGACAGGGCCCCACCGGGGAGCTGTTTTTT. Translating gives CASSSRQGPTGELFF. The rearrangement joins TRBV7-9 to TRBJ2-2; 7 positions agree with TRBD1. The V gene end was trimmed by 4 bases and the J gene end by 4 bases; junction bases not matched to a gene: 6. Germline lookup yields CDR1 SEHNR and CDR2 FQNEAQ (reference sequence). The CDR3 loop spans 15 amino acids.

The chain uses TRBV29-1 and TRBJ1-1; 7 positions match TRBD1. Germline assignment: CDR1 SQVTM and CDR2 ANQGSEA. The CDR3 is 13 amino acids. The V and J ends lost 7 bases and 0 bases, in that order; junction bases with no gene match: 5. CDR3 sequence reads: CSAWDSLNTEAFF. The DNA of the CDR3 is TGCAGCGCCTGGGACAGCTTGAACACTGAAGCTTTCTTT.

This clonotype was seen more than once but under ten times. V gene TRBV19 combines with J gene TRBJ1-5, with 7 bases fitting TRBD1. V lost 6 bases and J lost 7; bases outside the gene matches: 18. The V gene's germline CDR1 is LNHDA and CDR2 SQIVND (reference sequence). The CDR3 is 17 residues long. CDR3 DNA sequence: TGTGCCAGTAGCAGGTGGACAGGCCGTGAGTTGAGCCAGCCCCAGCATTTT. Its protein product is CASSRWTGRELSQPQHF.

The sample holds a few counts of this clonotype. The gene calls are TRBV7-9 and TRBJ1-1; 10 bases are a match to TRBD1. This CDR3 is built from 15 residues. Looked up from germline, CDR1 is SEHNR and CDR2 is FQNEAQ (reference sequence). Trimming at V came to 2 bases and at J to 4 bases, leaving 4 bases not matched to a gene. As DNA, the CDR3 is TGTGCCAGCAGCTTATTGGGACAGGGGCCCACTGAAGCTTTCTTT. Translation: CASSLLGQGPTEAFF.

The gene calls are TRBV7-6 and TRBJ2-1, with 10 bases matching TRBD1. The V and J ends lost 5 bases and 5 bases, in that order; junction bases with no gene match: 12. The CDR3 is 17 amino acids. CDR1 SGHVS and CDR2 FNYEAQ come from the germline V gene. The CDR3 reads CASSPRQTDRGHNEQFF. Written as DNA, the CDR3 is TGTGCCAGCAGCCCCCGACAGACAGACAGGGGGCACAATGAGCAGTTCTTC.

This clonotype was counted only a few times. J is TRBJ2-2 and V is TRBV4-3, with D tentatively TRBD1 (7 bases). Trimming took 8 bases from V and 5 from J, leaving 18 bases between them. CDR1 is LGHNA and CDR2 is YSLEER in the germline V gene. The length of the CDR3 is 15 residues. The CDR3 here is CASRSWTGGTGELFF. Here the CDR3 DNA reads TGCGCCAGCCGAAGTTGGACAGGAGGGACCGGGGAGCTGTTTTTT.

Here the CDR3 reads CASSARQGAPNEQFF. Here the CDR3 DNA reads TGTGCCAGCAGCGCCAGACAGGGGGCCCCTAATGAGCAGTTCTTC. The V and J genes are TRBV9 and TRBJ2-1, with 10 bases identical to TRBD1. Germline assignment: CDR1 SGDLS and CDR2 YYNGEE. V shed 3 bases and J 7 bases; nucleotides not matched to a gene: 7. The CDR3 covers 15 residues.